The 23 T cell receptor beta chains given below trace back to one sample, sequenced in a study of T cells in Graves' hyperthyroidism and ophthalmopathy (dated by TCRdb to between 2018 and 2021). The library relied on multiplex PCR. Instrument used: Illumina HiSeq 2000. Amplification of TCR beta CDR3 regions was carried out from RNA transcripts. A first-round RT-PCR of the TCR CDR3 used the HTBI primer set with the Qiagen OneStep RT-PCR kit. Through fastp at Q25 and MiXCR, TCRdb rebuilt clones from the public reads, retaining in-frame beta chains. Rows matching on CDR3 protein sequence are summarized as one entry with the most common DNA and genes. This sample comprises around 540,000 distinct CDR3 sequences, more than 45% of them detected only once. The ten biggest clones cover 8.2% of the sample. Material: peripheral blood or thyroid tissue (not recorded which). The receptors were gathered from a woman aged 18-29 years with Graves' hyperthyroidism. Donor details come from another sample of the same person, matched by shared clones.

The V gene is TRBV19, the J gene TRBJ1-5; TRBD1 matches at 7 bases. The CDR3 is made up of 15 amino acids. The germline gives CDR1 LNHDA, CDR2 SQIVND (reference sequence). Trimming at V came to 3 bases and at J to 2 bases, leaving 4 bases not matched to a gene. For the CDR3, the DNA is TGTGCCAGTAGTATGACAGGGTTTGGCAATCAGCCCCAGCATTTT. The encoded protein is CASSMTGFGNQPQHF.

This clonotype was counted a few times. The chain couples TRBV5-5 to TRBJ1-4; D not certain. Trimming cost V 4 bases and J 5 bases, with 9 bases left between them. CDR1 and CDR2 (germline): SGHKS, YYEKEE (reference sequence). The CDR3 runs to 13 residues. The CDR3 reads CASSRFLNEKLFF. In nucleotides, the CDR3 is TGTGCCAGCAGCCGATTCCTGAATGAAAAACTGTTTTTT.

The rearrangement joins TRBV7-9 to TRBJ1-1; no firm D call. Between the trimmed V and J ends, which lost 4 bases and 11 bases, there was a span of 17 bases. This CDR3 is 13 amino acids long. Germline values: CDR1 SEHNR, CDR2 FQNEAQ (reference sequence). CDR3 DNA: TGTGCCAGCAGCTCTAAGATCCAAGTGGAGGCTTTCTTT. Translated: CASSSKIQVEAFF.

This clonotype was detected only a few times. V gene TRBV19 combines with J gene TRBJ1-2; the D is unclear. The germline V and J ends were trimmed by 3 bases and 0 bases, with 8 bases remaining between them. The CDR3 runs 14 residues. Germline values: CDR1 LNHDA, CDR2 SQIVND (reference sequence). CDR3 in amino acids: CASSMLQANYGYTF. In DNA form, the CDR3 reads TGTGCCAGTAGTATGCTACAAGCTAACTATGGCTACACCTTC.

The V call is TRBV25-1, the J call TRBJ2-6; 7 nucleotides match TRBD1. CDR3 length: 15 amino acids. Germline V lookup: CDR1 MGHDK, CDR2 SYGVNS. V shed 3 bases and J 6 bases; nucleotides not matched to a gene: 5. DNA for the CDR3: TGTGCCAGCAGTGACGGAACAGGGGAGGCCAACGTCCTGACTTTC. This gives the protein CASSDGTGEANVLTF.

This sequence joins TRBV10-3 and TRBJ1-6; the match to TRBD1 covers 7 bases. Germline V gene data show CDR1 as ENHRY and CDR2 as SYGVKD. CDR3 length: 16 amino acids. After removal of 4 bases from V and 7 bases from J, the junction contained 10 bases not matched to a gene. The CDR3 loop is CAISAGTAWWNSPLHF. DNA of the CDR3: TGTGCCATCAGTGCCGGGACAGCGTGGTGGAATTCACCCCTCCACTTT.

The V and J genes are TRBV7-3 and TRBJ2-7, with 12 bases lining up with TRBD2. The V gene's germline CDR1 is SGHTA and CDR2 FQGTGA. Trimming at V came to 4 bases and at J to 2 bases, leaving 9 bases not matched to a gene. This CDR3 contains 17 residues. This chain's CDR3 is CASSYPPGLAGTYEQYF. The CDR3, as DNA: TGTGCCAGCAGCTACCCTCCGGGACTAGCGGGTACCTACGAGCAGTACTTC.

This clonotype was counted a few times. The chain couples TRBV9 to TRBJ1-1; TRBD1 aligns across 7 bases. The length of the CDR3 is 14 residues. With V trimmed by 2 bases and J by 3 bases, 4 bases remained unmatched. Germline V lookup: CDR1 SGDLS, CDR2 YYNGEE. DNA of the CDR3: TGTGCCAGCAGCGTGACAGGGTCGGACACTGAAGCTTTCTTT. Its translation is CASSVTGSDTEAFF.

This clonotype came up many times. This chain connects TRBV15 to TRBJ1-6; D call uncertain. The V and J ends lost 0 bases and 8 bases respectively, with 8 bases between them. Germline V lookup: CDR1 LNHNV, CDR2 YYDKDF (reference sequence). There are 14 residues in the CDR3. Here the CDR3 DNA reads TGTGCCACCAGCAGAGAGGGGTTCGATTCACCCCTCCACTTT. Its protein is CATSREGFDSPLHF.

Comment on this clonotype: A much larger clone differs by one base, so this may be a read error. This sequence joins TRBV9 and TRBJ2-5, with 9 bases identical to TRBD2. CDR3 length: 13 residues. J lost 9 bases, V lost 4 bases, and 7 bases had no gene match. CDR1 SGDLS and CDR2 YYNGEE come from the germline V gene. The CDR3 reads CASSRAGGEAQYF. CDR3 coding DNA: TGTGCCAGCAGCCGGGCGGGAGGGGAGGCCCAGTACTTC.

The CDR3 DNA follows: TGTGCCAGCAGCTCACAGGGAAAGTTTGGAGCTTTCTTT. Protein product: CASSSQGKFGAFF. The chain links TRBV7-2 to TRBJ1-1; D might be TRBD1 (6 bases). CDR3 length equals 13 residues. The V gene lost 4 bases and the J gene lost 10 bases, with 16 bases spanning the gap. Germline CDR1 and CDR2: SGHTA and FQGNSA.

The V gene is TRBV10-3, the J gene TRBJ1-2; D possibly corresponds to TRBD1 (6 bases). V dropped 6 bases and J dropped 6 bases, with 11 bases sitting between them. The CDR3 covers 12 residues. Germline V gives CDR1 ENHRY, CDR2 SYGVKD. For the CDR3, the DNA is TGTGCCATCAGAGGGGGTGGTGATGGCTACACCTTC. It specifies CAIRGGGDGYTF.

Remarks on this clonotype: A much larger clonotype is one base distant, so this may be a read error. The CDR3 nucleotides are TGCAGCGTAGCGCCTCCGGGACACGGGGACACTGAAGCTTTCTTT. It is translated as CSVAPPGHGDTEAFF. J is TRBJ1-1 and V is TRBV29-1; maybe TRBD1 (6 bases). V was clipped by 6 bases and J by 3 bases, with 20 bases between them. From germline, CDR1 is SQVTM and CDR2 ANQGSEA. The CDR3 contains 15 residues.

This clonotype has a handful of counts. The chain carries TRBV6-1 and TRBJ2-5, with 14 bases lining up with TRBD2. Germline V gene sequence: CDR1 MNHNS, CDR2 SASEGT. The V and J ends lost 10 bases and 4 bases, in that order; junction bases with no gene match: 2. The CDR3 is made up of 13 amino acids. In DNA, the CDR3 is TGTGCCATCGGGACTAGCGGGAGAGAGACCCAGTACTTC. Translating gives CAIGTSGRETQYF.

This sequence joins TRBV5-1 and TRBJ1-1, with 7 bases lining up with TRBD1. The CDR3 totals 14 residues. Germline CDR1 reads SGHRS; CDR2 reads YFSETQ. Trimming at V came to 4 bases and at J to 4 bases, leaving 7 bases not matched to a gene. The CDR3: CASSRTGDVTEAFF. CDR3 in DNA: TGCGCCAGCAGCAGGACAGGTGATGTCACTGAAGCTTTCTTT.

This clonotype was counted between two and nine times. CDR3 loop: CSAYRTSRPYEQYF. CDR3 nucleotide sequence: TGCAGTGCTTACCGAACTAGCCGTCCCTACGAGCAGTACTTC. The chain employs TRBV20-1 and TRBJ2-7, with D possibly matching TRBD2 (6 bases). The V gene's germline CDR1 is DFQATT and CDR2 SNEGSKA (reference sequence). This CDR3 has 14 residues. Trimming took 5 bases from V and 2 from J, leaving 16 bases between them.

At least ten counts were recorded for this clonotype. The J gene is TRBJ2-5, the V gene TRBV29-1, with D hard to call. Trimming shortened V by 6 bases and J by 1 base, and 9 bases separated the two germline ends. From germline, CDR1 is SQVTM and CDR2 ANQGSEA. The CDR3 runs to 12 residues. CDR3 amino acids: CSVWAFQETQYF. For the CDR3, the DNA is TGCAGCGTGTGGGCCTTCCAAGAGACCCAGTACTTC.

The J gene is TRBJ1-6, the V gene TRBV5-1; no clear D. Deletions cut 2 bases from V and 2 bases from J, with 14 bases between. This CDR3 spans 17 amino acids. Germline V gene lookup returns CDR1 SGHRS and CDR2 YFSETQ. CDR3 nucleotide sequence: TGCGCCAGCAGCTTACACTCCCCGGCGGCCTATAATTCACCCCTCCACTTT. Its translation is CASSLHSPAAYNSPLHF.

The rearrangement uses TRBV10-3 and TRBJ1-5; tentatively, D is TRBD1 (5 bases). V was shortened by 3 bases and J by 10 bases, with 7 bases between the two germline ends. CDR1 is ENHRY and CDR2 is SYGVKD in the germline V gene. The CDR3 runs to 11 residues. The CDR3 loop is CAISDGDPQHF. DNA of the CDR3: TGTGCCATCAGTGATGGGGACCCCCAGCATTTT.

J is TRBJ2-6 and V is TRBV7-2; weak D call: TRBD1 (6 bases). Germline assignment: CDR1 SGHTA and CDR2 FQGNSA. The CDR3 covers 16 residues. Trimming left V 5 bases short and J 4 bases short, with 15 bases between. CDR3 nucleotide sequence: TGTGCCAGCAGCCTTCCAGGGGCGCGGGGGGCCAACGTCCTGACTTTC. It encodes CASSLPGARGANVLTF.

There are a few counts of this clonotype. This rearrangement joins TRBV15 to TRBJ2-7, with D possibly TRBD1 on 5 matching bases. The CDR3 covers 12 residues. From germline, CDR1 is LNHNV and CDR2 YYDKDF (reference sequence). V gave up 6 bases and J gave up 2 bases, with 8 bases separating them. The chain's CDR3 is CATRDTTYEQYF. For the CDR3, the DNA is TGTGCCACCAGGGACACCACCTACGAGCAGTACTTC.

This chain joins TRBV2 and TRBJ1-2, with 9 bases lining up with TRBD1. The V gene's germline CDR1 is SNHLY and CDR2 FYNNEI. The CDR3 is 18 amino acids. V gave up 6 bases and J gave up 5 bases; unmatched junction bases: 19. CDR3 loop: CASSLGSRTGVFGYGYTF. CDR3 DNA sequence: TGTGCCAGCAGCTTAGGTTCCAGGACAGGGGTCTTCGGTTATGGCTACACCTTC.

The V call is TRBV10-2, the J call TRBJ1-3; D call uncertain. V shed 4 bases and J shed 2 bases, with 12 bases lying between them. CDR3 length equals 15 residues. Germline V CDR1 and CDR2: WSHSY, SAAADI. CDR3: CASSGLSRTGNTIYF. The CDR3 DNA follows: TGCGCCAGCAGTGGCCTGAGTAGGACTGGAAACACCATATATTTT.